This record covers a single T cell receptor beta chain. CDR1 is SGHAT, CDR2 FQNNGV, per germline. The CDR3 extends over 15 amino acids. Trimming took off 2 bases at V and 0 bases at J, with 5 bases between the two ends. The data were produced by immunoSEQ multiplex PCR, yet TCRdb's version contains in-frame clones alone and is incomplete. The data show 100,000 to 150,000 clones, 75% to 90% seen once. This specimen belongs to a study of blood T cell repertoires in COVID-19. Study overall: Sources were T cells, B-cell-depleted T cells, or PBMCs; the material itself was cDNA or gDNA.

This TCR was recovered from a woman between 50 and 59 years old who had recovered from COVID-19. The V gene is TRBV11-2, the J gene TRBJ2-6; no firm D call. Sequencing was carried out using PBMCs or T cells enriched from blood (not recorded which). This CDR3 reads CASSLFNSGANVLTF. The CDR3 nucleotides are TGTGCCAGCAGCTTATTTAACTCTGGGGCCAACGTCCTGACTTTC.